These T cell receptor beta chains were read from a single sample in a study of T cells in Graves' hyperthyroidism and ophthalmopathy. TCRdb processed the multiplex PCR reads anew with MiXCR; each CDR3 protein has one entry. The top ten clones hold over 15% of a sample with about 570,000 distinct CDR3 sequences, 35% to 55% of them seen once. Sequences were obtained from peripheral blood or thyroid tissue (not recorded which). Receptor source: an adult woman with Graves' disease, either hyperthyroidism or ophthalmopathy (not recorded which). CDR3s include the opening cysteine and the closing phenylalanine or tryptophan. D genes are given only for firm matches. The size field is filled for only some rows; it gives once, few, many or a size class.

J,D,size,V,DNA,CDR3
TRBJ2-2,TRBD2,few,TRBV7-9,TGTGCCAGCAGCTCAACCACATCTAGAGTAGCGGGGTTCTCGCGAGGGGAGCTGTTTTTT,CASSSTTSRVAGFSRGELFF
TRBJ2-5,TRBD1,NA,TRBV15,TGTGCCACCAGCAAGGGACAGGGGATAGGGGAGACCCAGTACTTC,CATSKGQGIGETQYF
TRBJ1-1,NA,NA,TRBV6-8,TGTGCCAGCAGTTACTCTACAGGAGGGGTGAACACTGAAGCTTTCTTT,CASSYSTGGVNTEAFF
TRBJ1-5,NA,few,TRBV24-1,TGTGCCACCAGTGATAACGTGTGGCAGCCCCAGCATTTT,CATSDNVWQPQHF
TRBJ2-5,NA,many,TRBV6-6,TGTGCCAGCAGACGACGGGCTAGATATCAGACCCAGTACTTC,CASRRRARYQTQYF
TRBJ2-3,NA,NA,TRBV19,TGTGCCACCCGAGACTTTCTGAGCGATGAGCAGTATTTT,CATRDFLSDEQYF
TRBJ1-2,TRBD1,many,TRBV6-1,TGTGCCAGTCGCTGGGAGGGGGCCGATGGCTACACCTTC,CASRWEGADGYTF
TRBJ1-2,NA,NA,TRBV2,TGTGCCAGCAGGGAGGGAACAGGGCCCGACTATGGCTACACCTTC,CASREGTGPDYGYTF
TRBJ2-7,TRBD2,NA,TRBV20-1,TGCAGTGCTGGCGGGGCCCTAGCGGGGAATACCTACGAGCAGTACTTC,CSAGGALAGNTYEQYF
TRBJ1-2,TRBD1,many,TRBV20-1,TGCAGTGCTAACGACAGGGGCCTTAACTATGGCTACACCTTC,CSANDRGLNYGYTF
TRBJ1-5,NA,many,TRBV12-3/TRBV12-4,TGTGCCAGCAGCTTAGGATTGAATCAGCCCCAGCATTTT,CASSLGLNQPQHF
TRBJ1-4,NA,many,TRBV4-2,TGTGCCAGCAGCCAAGAGGTCAGGGAGAATGAAAAACTGTTTTTT,CASSQEVRENEKLFF
TRBJ1-5,TRBD1,NA,TRBV10-3,TGTGCCATCAGTGCTACCGACAGGGCAGAACATCAGCCCCAGCATTTT,CAISATDRAEHQPQHF
TRBJ1-5,NA,NA,TRBV28,TGTGCCAGCAGTTTATTAACTTCGGGGGAATTAGTGCCCCAGCATTTT,CASSLLTSGELVPQHF
TRBJ2-5,NA,many,TRBV9,TGTGCCAGCGGAGGGCGGATCCAAGAGACCCAGTACTTC,CASGGRIQETQYF
TRBJ1-3,NA,many,TRBV2,TGTGCCAGCAGTGAAGAGGGCATCTCTGGAAACACCATATATTTT,CASSEEGISGNTIYF
TRBJ2-7,TRBD1,many,TRBV7-9,TGTGCCAGCAGCCCCAGACAGGGCTACTACGAGCAGTACTTC,CASSPRQGYYEQYF
TRBJ2-5,TRBD2,NA,TRBV11-2,TGTGCCAGCAGCTTGATCCTGGGAGGGCCCCAGTACTTC,CASSLILGGPQYF
TRBJ2-5,NA,few,TRBV28,TGTGCCAGCAGGCGTCCCTTAGGAGAAGAGACCCAGTACTTC,CASRRPLGEETQYF
TRBJ1-3,NA,NA,TRBV7-9,TGTGCCGCGGGGAGCTCTGGAAACACCATATATTTT,CAAGSSGNTIYF
TRBJ2-1,TRBD2,once,TRBV20-1,TGCAGTGCTAGCGTACTAGCGGGGGAGCAGTTCTTC,CSASVLAGEQFF
TRBJ2-1,TRBD1,NA,TRBV25-1,TGTGCCAGCAGTGGGTTACAGGGGGGCCCCTACAATGAGCAGTTCTTC,CASSGLQGGPYNEQFF
TRBJ2-7,TRBD2,NA,TRBV19,TGTGCCAGCAATAGCGGGAGGGCAAGCTACGAGCAGTACTTC,CASNSGRASYEQYF
TRBJ2-5,TRBD1,few,TRBV10-3,TGTGCCATCAGAGGGACAGGGGTCGAGGAGACCCAGTACTTC,CAIRGTGVEETQYF
TRBJ1-1,TRBD1,many,TRBV27,TGTGCCAGCAGTCCCTTTGGGCAGGGGGAGAACACTGAAGCTTTCTTT,CASSPFGQGENTEAFF
TRBJ2-5,NA,many,TRBV5-1,TGCGCCAGCAGCTTGACTGGCGGGGAGGGGGCAGAGACCCAGTACTTC,CASSLTGGEGAETQYF
TRBJ2-7,NA,many,TRBV12-3/TRBV12-4,TGTGCCAGCAGTGGGACTTACCGCTACGAGCAGTACTTC,CASSGTYRYEQYF
TRBJ2-5,NA,NA,TRBV11-1,TGTGCCAGCAGCCTACTTCTGCGGGAGACCCAGTACTTC,CASSLLLRETQYF
TRBJ1-4,NA,many,TRBV2,TGTACCAGCAGTCGCCTCGGGACGGTGGCTGCAACTAATGAAAAACTGTTTTTT,CTSSRLGTVAATNEKLFF
TRBJ1-2,NA,many,TRBV29-1,TGCAGCCCCCCCCGTGGCTACACCTTC,CSPPRGYTF
TRBJ2-2,TRBD2,few,TRBV29-1,TGCAGCGCCGGGACTAGCGGAGGGAACACCGGGGAGCTGTTTTTT,CSAGTSGGNTGELFF
TRBJ1-4,NA,many,TRBV19,TGTGCCAGTTGGTACGATGAAAAACTGTTTTTT,CASWYDEKLFF
TRBJ2-6,NA,NA,TRBV20-1,TGCAGTGGCGCGGGAAGCTCTGGGGCCAACGTCCTGACCTTC,CSGAGSSGANVLTF
TRBJ2-3,TRBD1,NA,TRBV5-1,TGCGCCAGCAGCTTGGTGGGGACAGAGGGATTTGTTACGCAGTATTTT,CASSLVGTEGFVTQYF
TRBJ2-6,NA,NA,TRBV6-5,TGTGCCAGCAGTTACGTCCTGGCTGGTGGGGCCAACGTCCTGACTTTC,CASSYVLAGGANVLTF
TRBJ2-2,NA,many,TRBV25-1,TGTGCCAGCAGAGTTGGAGGTCTACAGGGTCGTACCGGGGAGCTGTTTTTT,CASRVGGLQGRTGELFF
TRBJ1-2,TRBD1,once,TRBV2,TGTGCCAGCAGTGGTCGGACAGGGCCTAACTATGGCTACACCTTC,CASSGRTGPNYGYTF
TRBJ2-7,NA,many,TRBV7-2,TGTGCCAGCAGCTTAGTCGGGACCTACGAGCAGTACTTC,CASSLVGTYEQYF
TRBJ1-2,NA,once,TRBV10-3,TGTGCCATCAGTGACAGGGGAGACTATGGCTACACCTTC,CAISDRGDYGYTF
TRBJ2-2,NA,once,TRBV29-1,TGCAGCGTTGGACCCAGAGACCCCAACACCGGGGAGCTGTTTTTT,CSVGPRDPNTGELFF
TRBJ1-2,TRBD1,NA,TRBV6-1,TGTGCCAGCAGTAATCCGGGACAGGGAAACTCAAACTATGGCTACACCTTC,CASSNPGQGNSNYGYTF
TRBJ2-1,NA,NA,TRBV2,TGTGCCAGACGAACTGTCAATGAGCAGTTCTTC,CARRTVNEQFF
TRBJ2-5,TRBD2,many,TRBV5-1,TGCGCCAGCAGCTTAGGGACTAGCGGAGAAGAGACCCAGTACTTC,CASSLGTSGEETQYF
TRBJ2-5,NA,NA,TRBV7-6,TGTGCCAGCAGCTTAGTACTTCCGGTCGAGCAAGAGACCCAGTACTTC,CASSLVLPVEQETQYF
TRBJ2-5,NA,few,TRBV29-1,TGCAGCGTGGACTCCCTAGGGGAGACCCAGTACTTC,CSVDSLGETQYF
TRBJ2-1,TRBD2,few,TRBV10-3,TGTGCCATCAGTGATGGGACTAGCTGGGAGGATGAGCAGTTCTTC,CAISDGTSWEDEQFF
TRBJ2-2,TRBD2,NA,TRBV29-1,TGCAGCGTTGAAGGAGTAGCGGGAGAGGTAGTCGGGGAGCTGTTTTTT,CSVEGVAGEVVGELFF
TRBJ2-2,TRBD1,NA,TRBV19,TGTGCCAGTAGAGGACACCCGGGACAGGGGGGCACCGGGGAGCTGTTTTTT,CASRGHPGQGGTGELFF
TRBJ1-5,TRBD1,NA,TRBV24-1,TGTGCCACGGGCGGACAGGGAGGCCAGCCCCAGCATTTT,CATGGQGGQPQHF
TRBJ1-1,NA,many,TRBV6-5,TGTGCCAGCAGTTACGACTGGGTTGATACTGAAGCTTTCTTT,CASSYDWVDTEAFF